The 8 T cell receptor beta chains given below trace back to one sample, sequenced in a study of blood T cell repertoires in COVID-19. TCRdb's table, derived via immunoSEQ multiplex PCR, lists solely in-frame clones and lacks some. The sample shows 150,000 to 200,000 clones, around 85% of them seen only once. The sample consisted of peripheral blood. The receptors shown here come from a man over 45 with active or convalescent COVID-19.

V gene TRBV5-1 combines with J gene TRBJ1-2, with 8 nucleotides matching TRBD1. The trim removed 4 bases at V and 3 bases at J, leaving 8 bases unmatched. The CDR3 runs to 15 residues. Germline V gives CDR1 SGHRS, CDR2 YFSETQ. Here the CDR3 reads CASSPTGQEYYGYTF. DNA for the CDR3: TGCGCCAGCAGCCCCACGGGACAGGAGTACTATGGCTACACCTTC. Together with reference TRBV5-1 and TRBJ1-2, the CDR3 gives the full variable domain: KAGVTQTPRYLIKTRGQQVTLSCSPISGHRSVSWYQQTPGQGLQFLFEYFSETQRNKGNFPGRFSGRQFSNSRSEMNVSTLELGDSALYLCASSPTGQEYYGYTFGSGTRLTVV.

The genes are TRBV27 and TRBJ2-7; D not certain. The germline CDR1 and CDR2 sequences are MNHEY and SMNVEV (reference sequence). V gave up 5 bases and J gave up 0 bases, with 20 bases separating them. The CDR3 is 17 amino acids. The CDR3 DNA reads TGTGCCAGCAGTAAAAGGATGTCGGAGACGAGCTCCTACGAGCAGTACTTC. Its protein is CASSKRMSETSSYEQYF.

The chain is built from TRBV19 and TRBJ1-4; 7 bases map to TRBD1. Germline CDR1 and CDR2: LNHDA and SQIVND (reference sequence). With V trimmed by 0 bases and J by 3 bases, 7 bases remained unmatched. The CDR3 runs to 17 residues. The CDR3 here is CASSIEGQSSANEKLFF. The DNA of the CDR3 is TGTGCCAGTAGTATAGAGGGACAGAGTTCGGCTAATGAAAAACTGTTTTTT.

The table lists this clone with a few counts. V and J are TRBV19 and TRBJ1-5; a weak D match, TRBD1 (6 bases). The CDR3 covers 15 residues. Germline CDR1 reads LNHDA; CDR2 reads SQIVND (reference sequence). V gave up 4 bases and J gave up 3 bases, with 13 bases separating them. The CDR3 spells CASSTEDRDNQPQHF. In DNA, the CDR3 is TGTGCCAGTAGTACCGAGGACAGAGACAATCAGCCCCAGCATTTT.

This rearrangement joins TRBV30 to TRBJ2-7; 9 positions agree with TRBD2. Germline-derived CDR1 and CDR2 are GTSNPN and SVGIG (reference sequence). The CDR3 totals 13 residues. Unmatched junction bases numbered 6, after V lost 3 bases and J lost 6 bases. For the CDR3, the DNA is TGTGCCTGGAGCAGGACTAGCGCTGCCGAGCAGTACTTC. As protein: CAWSRTSAAEQYF.

This clone was observed once. This sequence joins TRBV6-5 and TRBJ2-1; 10 nucleotides align to TRBD2. CDR1 and CDR2 (germline): MNHEY, SVGAGI. Germline trimming cut 7 bases from V and 8 bases from J; bases unmatched to any gene: 5. This CDR3 is 13 amino acids long. CDR3 in amino acids: CASKEREGHEQFF. The CDR3 DNA follows: TGTGCCAGCAAGGAGCGGGAGGGTCATGAGCAGTTCTTC.

This chain links TRBV7-9 with TRBJ1-5; D remains ambiguous. The CDR3 is 14 residues long. V was clipped by 5 bases and J by 4 bases, with 12 bases between them. Germline V gene sequence: CDR1 SEHNR, CDR2 FQNEAQ (reference sequence). DNA of the CDR3: TGTGCCAGCAGCCCCGGGTCAGTTAATCAGCCCCAGCATTTT. As protein: CASSPGSVNQPQHF.

This chain uses TRBV5-6 with TRBJ1-2, with 7 bases lining up with TRBD1. After removal of 4 bases from V and 3 bases from J, the junction contained 6 bases not matched to a gene. The CDR3 spans 14 residues. CDR1 is SGHDT and CDR2 is YYEEEE in the germline V gene. CDR3 DNA: TGTGCCAGCAGCAGAGAACAGGGGTACTATGGCTACACCTTC. As protein: CASSREQGYYGYTF. Looking up the rest from reference TRBV5-6 and TRBJ1-2 gives the full variable domain: DAGVTQSPTHLIKTRGQQVTLRCSPKSGHDTVSWYQQALGQGPQFIFQYYEEEERQRGNFPDRFSGHQFPNYSSELNVNALLLGDSALYLCASSREQGYYGYTFGSGTRLTVV.